The 27 T cell receptor beta chains presented below share a single source sample, sequenced in a study of spatial heterogeneity in lung cancer. Described time point: sample taken at primary tumor resection. Extraction of whole RNA from tumor, nontumor lung or frozen PBMC preceded unsorted sequencing. Via MiXCR, TCRdb re-called the 5' RACE reads, giving one row per CDR3 protein. The sample includes some 85,000 distinct CDR3 sequences, approximately 20% seen only once; the top ten take less than 7.5%. The sequencing here drew on PBMCs, taken at surgery. The receptor set was obtained from a male donor with early-stage non-small cell lung cancer.

V is TRBV5-5 and J is TRBJ1-5; D is unresolved. This CDR3 is 16 amino acids long. Looked up from germline, CDR1 is SGHKS and CDR2 is YYEKEE (reference sequence). V was clipped by 4 bases and J by 0 bases, with 14 bases between them. The CDR3, as DNA: TGTGCCAGCAGCAAGACCGCAGATCATAGCAATCAGCCCCAGCATTTT. Its translation is CASSKTADHSNQPQHF.

V gene TRBV14 combines with J gene TRBJ2-7; TRBD1 might be the D (6 bases). Per the germline V gene, CDR1 is SGHDN and CDR2 is FVKESK. There are 14 residues in the CDR3. V dropped 2 bases and J dropped 6 bases, with 14 bases sitting between them. CDR3 nucleotide sequence: TGTGCCAGCAGCCAAATTGGTGGGGGCGGCGAGCAGTACTTC. Translated: CASSQIGGGGEQYF.

CDR3 sequence: CASSVPSGRSSYNEQFF. CDR3 sequence (DNA): TGTGCCAGCAGCGTCCCTAGCGGGAGGAGCTCCTACAATGAGCAGTTCTTC. The rearrangement uses TRBV7-9 and TRBJ2-1; 11 bases map to TRBD2. Germline V gene lookup returns CDR1 SEHNR and CDR2 FQNEAQ (reference sequence). This CDR3 spans 17 amino acids. V lost 5 bases and J lost 0; bases outside the gene matches: 6.

The chain recombines TRBV24-1 with TRBJ1-2; D remains ambiguous. The V end lost 6 bases, the J end lost 5 bases, and 9 bases lay between the germline ends. The CDR3 extends over 12 amino acids. Germline V gene data show CDR1 as KGHDR and CDR2 as SFDVKD. The CDR3 sequence is CATSSEDYGYTF. CDR3 bases: TGTGCCACCAGTTCCGAAGATTATGGCTACACCTTC.

V usage is TRBV20-1 and J usage is TRBJ1-3; D remains ambiguous. V was cut by 3 bases and J by 0 bases, with 9 bases left in between. The CDR3 runs to 14 residues. CDR1 is DFQATT and CDR2 is SNEGSKA in the germline V gene (reference sequence). DNA for the CDR3: TGCAGTGCTAGGGCAGGTTTCTCTGGAAACACCATATATTTT. Its protein product is CSARAGFSGNTIYF.

The gene calls are TRBV6-6 and TRBJ2-1; 7 bases map to TRBD2. Germline CDR1 MNHNY, CDR2 SVGAGI (reference sequence). The junction had 6 bases not matched to a gene; V was cut back by 7 bases and J by 6 bases. The CDR3 runs to 13 residues. CDR3 protein: CASTTSVANEQFF. The CDR3, as DNA: TGTGCCAGCACTACTAGCGTCGCCAATGAGCAGTTCTTC.

The chain links TRBV5-1 to TRBJ1-1, with no clear D. Germline loops: CDR1 SGHRS, CDR2 YFSETQ. Trimming stripped 0 bases from V and 8 bases from J, with 11 bases between. The CDR3 runs to 13 residues. This chain's CDR3 is CASSLGELQEAFF. The DNA for the CDR3 is TGCGCCAGCAGCTTGGGAGAGCTCCAGGAAGCTTTCTTT.

V usage is TRBV24-1 and J usage is TRBJ2-2; D not certain. CDR3 length: 15 residues. In germline, CDR1 is KGHDR, CDR2 SFDVKD. V was clipped by 5 bases and J by 6 bases, with 15 bases between them. The DNA of the CDR3 is TGTGCCACCAGTGGAACCGCCAGCATGGCCGGGGAGCTGTTTTTT. This translates into CATSGTASMAGELFF.

This clonotype has only a few counts. The chain uses TRBV20-1 and TRBJ2-7; D remains ambiguous. Germline V gene lookup returns CDR1 DFQATT and CDR2 SNEGSKA (reference sequence). This CDR3 is built from 12 residues. The V gene lost 3 bases and the J gene lost 0 bases, with 6 bases spanning the gap. CDR3 sequence reads: CSASSSSYEQYF. DNA for the CDR3: TGCAGTGCTAGTTCCAGCTCCTACGAGCAGTACTTC.

This clonotype has ten or more counts. The chain carries TRBV20-1 and TRBJ2-1, with 7 bases that match TRBD1. CDR1 and CDR2 (germline): DFQATT, SNEGSKA (reference sequence). The V and J ends lost 6 bases and 9 bases, in that order; junction bases with no gene match: 11. The CDR3 is 13 amino acids. The DNA for the CDR3 is TGCAGTGCCCACCCGACAGGGTCTGGTGAGCAGTTCTTC. It encodes CSAHPTGSGEQFF.

This chain joins TRBV9 and TRBJ2-2; 12 bases fit TRBD1. The length of the CDR3 is 16 residues. Germline CDR1 SGDLS, CDR2 YYNGEE. V lost 2 bases, J lost 4 bases, and 3 bases stayed unmatched. DNA of the CDR3: TGTGCCAGCAGCGTCCGGGACAGGGGGCCCACCGGGGAGCTGTTTTTT. Translating it yields CASSVRDRGPTGELFF.

The V and J genes are TRBV7-2 and TRBJ1-5; a weak D match, TRBD1 (6 bases). CDR1 SGHTA and CDR2 FQGNSA come from the germline V gene. The germline V and J ends were trimmed by 4 bases and 2 bases, with 9 bases remaining between them. CDR3 size: 14 residues. The CDR3 coding sequence is TGTGCCAGCAGCTCAGGGGTGGGCAATCAGCCCCAGCATTTT. This translates into CASSSGVGNQPQHF.

This clonotype was detected a few times. The gene calls are TRBV4-2 and TRBJ2-7; D is uncertain. This CDR3 region has 13 residues. V lost 0 bases, J lost 4 bases, and 7 bases lay in between. Germline assignment: CDR1 LGHNA and CDR2 YNFKEQ. The CDR3 region has the DNA TGTGCCAGCAGCCAAGAAGACGGGTACGAGCAGTACTTC. It codes for CASSQEDGYEQYF.

This clonotype was observed a few times. The rearrangement uses TRBV10-3 and TRBJ2-1, with D possibly TRBD1 on 5 matching bases. The CDR3 runs 15 residues. The germline CDR1 and CDR2 sequences are ENHRY and SYGVKD. The ends were cut back, 6 bases at V and 1 base at J, with 13 bases in the middle. The CDR3 is CAISATDKSYNEQFF. The CDR3 nucleotides read TGTGCCATCAGCGCGACAGATAAATCCTACAATGAGCAGTTCTTC.

Ten or more counts support this clonotype. V and J are TRBV12-3 or TRBV12-4 and TRBJ2-7; TRBD1 aligns across 8 bases. There are 12 residues in the CDR3. The junction had 0 bases not matched to a gene; V was cut back by 5 bases and J by 3 bases. CDR3 amino acids: CASSGQGYEQYF. The CDR3 coding sequence is TGTGCCAGCAGTGGACAGGGCTACGAGCAGTACTTC.

This rearrangement joins TRBV9 to TRBJ2-7; 9 bases map to TRBD1. The CDR3 runs 17 residues. Germline V gene sequence: CDR1 SGDLS, CDR2 YYNGEE. V trimming: 4 bases; J trimming: 2 bases; junction bases outside the gene matches: 13. CDR3 loop: CASSPNKGTGRAYEQYF. CDR3 sequence (DNA): TGTGCCAGCAGCCCCAATAAAGGGACAGGGAGGGCCTACGAGCAGTACTTC. The full variable domain, rest sourced from reference TRBV9 and TRBJ2-7, is DSGVTQTPKHLITATGQRVTLRCSPRSGDLSVYWYQQSLDQGLQFLIQYYNGEERAKGNILERFSAQQFPDLHSELNLSSLELGDSALYFCASSPNKGTGRAYEQYFGPGTRLTVT.

This clonotype was detected ten times or more. The rearrangement joins TRBV7-9 to TRBJ2-5; 11 bases are shared with TRBD1. Unmatched junction bases numbered 4, after V lost 4 bases and J lost 3 bases. This CDR3 is 15 amino acids long. Germline values: CDR1 SEHNR, CDR2 FQNEAQ (reference sequence). The CDR3 here is CASSWGQGVEETQYF. The CDR3 nucleotides read TGTGCCAGCAGCTGGGGACAGGGGGTCGAAGAGACCCAGTACTTC.

V gene TRBV4-1 combines with J gene TRBJ2-3; possible D gene TRBD2, 5 bases. Germline V CDR1 and CDR2: MGHRA, YSYEKL. The V and J ends lost 0 bases and 2 bases respectively, with 15 bases between them. CDR3 size: 17 residues. Here the CDR3 DNA reads TGCGCCAGCAGCCAAGAATCAGCGGTCAGTGTCACAGATACGCAGTATTTT. The encoded protein is CASSQESAVSVTDTQYF.

This clonotype was counted between two and nine times. The V call is TRBV5-5, the J call TRBJ2-7; D unresolved. The germline CDR1 and CDR2 sequences are SGHKS and YYEKEE (reference sequence). Trimming stripped 0 bases from V and 6 bases from J, with 13 bases between. This CDR3 has 14 amino acids. CDR3 residues: CASSLEWQASEQYF. In nucleotides, the CDR3 is TGTGCCAGCAGCTTGGAATGGCAGGCGTCCGAGCAGTACTTC.

This chain links TRBV20-1 with TRBJ2-5, with D unclear. CDR3 length: 11 residues. Germline V lookup: CDR1 DFQATT, CDR2 SNEGSKA (reference sequence). Trimming took 1 base from V and 4 from J, leaving 4 bases between them. The CDR3 nucleotides read TGCAGTGCTAGAGTGGGAGAGACCCAGTACTTC. It encodes CSARVGETQYF.

The chain employs TRBV7-8 and TRBJ1-5; D is possibly TRBD1 (5 bases). The CDR3 sequence is 14 residues long. Trimming left V 1 base short and J 5 bases short, with 9 bases between. CDR1 and CDR2 from the germline V gene are SGHVS and FQNEAQ. In DNA, the CDR3 is TGTGCCAGCAGCTTAGAAGACAGTTATCAGCCCCAGCATTTT. Protein: CASSLEDSYQPQHF. Complete variable domain (other parts from reference TRBV7-8 and TRBJ1-5): GAGVSQSPRYKVAKRGQDVALRCDPISGHVSLFWYQQALGQGPEFLTYFQNEAQLDKSGLPSDRFFAERPEGSVSTLKIQRTQQEDSAVYLCASSLEDSYQPQHFGDGTRLSIL.

V usage is TRBV12-3 or TRBV12-4 and J usage is TRBJ2-5; perhaps TRBD1 as D (7 bases). CDR3 length equals 13 residues. Trimming took off 3 bases at V and 5 bases at J, with 10 bases between the two ends. CDR3 DNA sequence: TGTGCCAGCAGTTTCTCAGGGGGGGAGACCCAGTACTTC. Protein: CASSFSGGETQYF.

The gene calls are TRBV27 and TRBJ1-1; the D gene is possibly TRBD1 (6 bases). CDR1 is MNHEY, CDR2 SMNVEV, per germline (reference sequence). This CDR3 is built from 15 residues. V lost 8 bases and J 4 bases, leaving 20 bases between the germline ends. CDR3 residues: CASAAYGGGSTEAFF. The CDR3 region has the DNA TGTGCCAGCGCGGCTTACGGGGGCGGGAGCACTGAAGCTTTCTTT.

The chain is built from TRBV29-1 and TRBJ2-3; no clear D gene. V gave up 6 bases and J gave up 2 bases, with 6 bases separating them. This CDR3 spans 11 amino acids. CDR1 and CDR2 (germline): SQVTM, ANQGSEA. The CDR3 sequence: CSVADTDTQYF. CDR3 DNA: TGCAGCGTGGCAGACACAGATACGCAGTATTTT.

This clonotype was observed a handful of times. This sequence joins TRBV19 and TRBJ2-5; the match to TRBD1 covers 9 bases. The germline gives CDR1 LNHDA, CDR2 SQIVND (reference sequence). This CDR3 is built from 14 residues. J gave up 5 bases and V 8 bases, and 9 bases lay outside the gene matches. CDR3 coding DNA: TGTGCCAGTTCCGAGGACAGGGGCTATGAGACCCAGTACTTC. Its translation is CASSEDRGYETQYF.

The chain combines TRBV7-2 with TRBJ1-2; 8 bases are a match to TRBD1. CDR1 is SGHTA and CDR2 is FQGNSA in the germline V gene. The CDR3 contains 13 residues. The trim removed 4 bases at V and 4 bases at J, leaving 2 bases unmatched. The CDR3 spells CASSSTGGYGYTF. The CDR3 bases are TGTGCCAGCAGCTCTACAGGGGGCTATGGCTACACCTTC.

The V and J genes are TRBV6-2 or TRBV6-3 and TRBJ2-5, with TRBD2 matching 7 bases. This CDR3 is 17 amino acids long. In germline, CDR1 is MNHEY, CDR2 SVGEGT. The V segment lost 5 bases and the J segment 6 bases; nucleotides outside the gene matches: 18. The CDR3 nucleotides read TGTGCCAGCAGTACCCACTTTCCAGCGGGAAAAGGAAAGACCCAGTACTTC. Translating it yields CASSTHFPAGKGKTQYF.